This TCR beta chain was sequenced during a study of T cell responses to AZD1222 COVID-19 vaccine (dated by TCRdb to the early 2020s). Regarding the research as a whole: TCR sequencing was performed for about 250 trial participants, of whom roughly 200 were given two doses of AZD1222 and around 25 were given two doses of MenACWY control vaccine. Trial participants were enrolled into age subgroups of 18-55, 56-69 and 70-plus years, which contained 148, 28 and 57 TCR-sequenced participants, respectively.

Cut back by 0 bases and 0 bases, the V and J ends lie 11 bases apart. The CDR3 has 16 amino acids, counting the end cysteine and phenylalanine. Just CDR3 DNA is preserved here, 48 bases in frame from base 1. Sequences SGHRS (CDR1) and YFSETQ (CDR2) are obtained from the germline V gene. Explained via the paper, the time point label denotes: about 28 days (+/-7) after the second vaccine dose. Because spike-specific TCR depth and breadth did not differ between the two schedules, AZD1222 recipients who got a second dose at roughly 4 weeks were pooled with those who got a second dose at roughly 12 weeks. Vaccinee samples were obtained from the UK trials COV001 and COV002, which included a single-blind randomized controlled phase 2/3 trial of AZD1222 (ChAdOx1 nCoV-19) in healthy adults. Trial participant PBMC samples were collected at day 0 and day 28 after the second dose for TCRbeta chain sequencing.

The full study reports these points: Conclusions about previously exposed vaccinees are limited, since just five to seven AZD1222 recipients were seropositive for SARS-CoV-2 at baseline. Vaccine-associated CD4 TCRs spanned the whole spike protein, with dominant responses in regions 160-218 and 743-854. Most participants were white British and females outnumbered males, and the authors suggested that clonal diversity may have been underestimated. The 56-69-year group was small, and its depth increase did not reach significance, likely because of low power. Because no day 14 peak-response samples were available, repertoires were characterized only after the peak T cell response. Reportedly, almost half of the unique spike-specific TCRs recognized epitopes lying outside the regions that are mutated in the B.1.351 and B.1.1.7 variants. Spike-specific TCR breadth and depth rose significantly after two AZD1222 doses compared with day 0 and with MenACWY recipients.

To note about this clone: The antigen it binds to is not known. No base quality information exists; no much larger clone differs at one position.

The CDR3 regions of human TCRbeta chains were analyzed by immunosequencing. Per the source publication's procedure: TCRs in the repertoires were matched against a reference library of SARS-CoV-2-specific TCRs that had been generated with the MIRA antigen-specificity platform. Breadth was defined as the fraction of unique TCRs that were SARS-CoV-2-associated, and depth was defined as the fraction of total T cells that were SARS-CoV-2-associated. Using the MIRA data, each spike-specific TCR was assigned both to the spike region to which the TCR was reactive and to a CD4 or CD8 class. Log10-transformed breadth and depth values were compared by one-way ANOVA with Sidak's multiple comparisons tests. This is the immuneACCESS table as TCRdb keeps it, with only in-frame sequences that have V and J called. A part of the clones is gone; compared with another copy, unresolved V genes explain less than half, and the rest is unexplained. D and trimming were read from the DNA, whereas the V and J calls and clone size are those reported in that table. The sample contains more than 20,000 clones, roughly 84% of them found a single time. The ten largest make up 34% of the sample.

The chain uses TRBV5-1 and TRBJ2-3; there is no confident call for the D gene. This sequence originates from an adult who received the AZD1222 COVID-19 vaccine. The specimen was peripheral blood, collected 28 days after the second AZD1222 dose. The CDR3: CASSLVRSSSTDTQYF. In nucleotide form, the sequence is TGCGCCAGCAGCTTGGTGCGCAGCTCCAGCACAGATACGCAGTATTTT.